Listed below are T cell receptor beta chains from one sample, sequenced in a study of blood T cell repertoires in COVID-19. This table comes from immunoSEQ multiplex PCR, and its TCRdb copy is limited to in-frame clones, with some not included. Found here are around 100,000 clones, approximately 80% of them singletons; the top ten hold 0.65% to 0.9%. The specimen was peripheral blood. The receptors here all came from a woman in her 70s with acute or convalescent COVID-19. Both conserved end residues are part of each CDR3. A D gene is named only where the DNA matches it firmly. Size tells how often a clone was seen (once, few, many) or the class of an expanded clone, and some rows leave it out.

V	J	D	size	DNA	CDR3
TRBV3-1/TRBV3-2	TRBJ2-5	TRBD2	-	TGTGCCAGCAGCCAGGAGTCTAGCGGGAGCGAGACCCAGTACTTC	CASSQESSGSETQYF
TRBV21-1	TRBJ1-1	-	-	TGTGCCAGCAGCAAAGATAGAGGGGGCACAGGGGGAAGCACTGAAGCTTTCTTT	CASSKDRGGTGGSTEAFF
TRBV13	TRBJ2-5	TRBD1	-	TGTGCCAGCAGCCAATATACTGGACAGGGAAAACGAGAGACCCAGTACTTC	CASSQYTGQGKRETQYF
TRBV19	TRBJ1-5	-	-	TGTGCCAGTAGTCCACAGGGAGGGAAACAGCCCCAGCATTTT	CASSPQGGKQPQHF
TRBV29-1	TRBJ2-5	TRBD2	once	TGCAGCGTTGAAACAGCGGGGGGCTTCGGGGCCCAGTACTTC	CSVETAGGFGAQYF
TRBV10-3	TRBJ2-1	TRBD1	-	TGTGCCATCAGGACGGGGACAGGGGACTACAATGAGCAGTTCTTC	CAIRTGTGDYNEQFF
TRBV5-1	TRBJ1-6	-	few	TGCGCCAGCAGCCCCTATGCGGATCAGGGCAATTCACCCCTCCACTTT	CASSPYADQGNSPLHF
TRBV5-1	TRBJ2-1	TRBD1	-	TGCGCCAGCAGCCCCCTGGGACAGACAAACAATGAGCAGTTCTTC	CASSPLGQTNNEQFF
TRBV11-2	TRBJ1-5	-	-	TGTGCCAGCAGCCCCGGGACACTTAGCAATCAGCCCCAGCATTTT	CASSPGTLSNQPQHF
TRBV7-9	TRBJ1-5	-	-	TGTGCCAGCAGCGCATCGGTGAGGGTACCCAATCAGCCCCAGCATTTT	CASSASVRVPNQPQHF
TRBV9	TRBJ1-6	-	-	TGTGCCAGCAGCGTCGAGCCCCGAGCAAATTCACCCCTCCACTTT	CASSVEPRANSPLHF
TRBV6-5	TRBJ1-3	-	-	TGTGCCAGCAGCGAGGGACTACCCTACACCATATATTTT	CASSEGLPYTIYF
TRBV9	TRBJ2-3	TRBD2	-	TGTGCCAGCAGCCAAATCCGTCGAGCGGGGGGCACAGATACGCAGTATTTT	CASSQIRRAGGTDTQYF
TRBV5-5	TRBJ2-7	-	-	TGTGCCAGCAGCTCCGGGGTACTGGGGTACGAGCAGTACTTC	CASSSGVLGYEQYF
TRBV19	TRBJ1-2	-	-	TGTGCCAGTAGTACGGAGATCCAGGGAGGGTATGGCTACACCTTC	CASSTEIQGGYGYTF
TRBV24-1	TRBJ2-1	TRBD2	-	TGTGCCACCAGTGAGCCCGGGACTAGCGGGATAAATGAGCAGTTCTTC	CATSEPGTSGINEQFF
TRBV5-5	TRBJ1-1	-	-	TGTGCCAGCAGCTCCGACAGAGGAGTCACTGAAGCTTTCTTT	CASSSDRGVTEAFF
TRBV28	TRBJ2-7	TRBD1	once	TGTGCCAGCAGTTACCCCGTAGGGGGCGGCAGCTCCTACGAGCAGTACTTC	CASSYPVGGGSSYEQYF
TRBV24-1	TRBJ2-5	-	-	TGTGCCACCAGTGATCCCGGGCAAGAGACCCAGTACTTC	CATSDPGQETQYF
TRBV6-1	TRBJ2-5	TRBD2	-	TGTGCCAGCAGTGAAGGGACTAGCGGAGAGACCCAGTACTTC	CASSEGTSGETQYF
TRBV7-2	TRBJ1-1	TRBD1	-	TGTGCCAGCAGCTTAAGGGGGACAGGGGGGAACACTGAAGCTTTCTTT	CASSLRGTGGNTEAFF
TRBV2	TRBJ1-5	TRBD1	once	TGTGCCAGCAGTGCGGGACAGTCCAATCAGCCCCAGCATTTT	CASSAGQSNQPQHF
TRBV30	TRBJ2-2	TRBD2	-	TGTGCCTGGAGTAGGGGACTAGGTCGGTCCGGGGAGCTGTTTTTT	CAWSRGLGRSGELFF
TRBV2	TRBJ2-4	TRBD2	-	TGTGCCAGCAGTGGCGGGACTAGCGGTTTACTAGCCAAAAACATTCAGTACTTC	CASSGGTSGLLAKNIQYF
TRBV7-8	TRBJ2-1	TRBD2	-	TGTGCCAGCAGCTCGCTAGCGGGGGGAGGTGGTGAGCAGTTCTTC	CASSSLAGGGGEQFF
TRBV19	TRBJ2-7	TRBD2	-	TGTGCCAGTACGGTTCGTCTCAGTCGCGGGGGGAAACTGTACGAGCAGTACTTC	CASTVRLSRGGKLYEQYF
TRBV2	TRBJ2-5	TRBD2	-	TGTGCCAGCAGCGGGGGGGGAAATCAAGAGACCCAGTACTTC	CASSGGGNQETQYF
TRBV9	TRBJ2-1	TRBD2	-	TGTGCCAGCAGCGTAGGGGTGGGAGGGGCCTACAATGAGCAGTTCTTC	CASSVGVGGAYNEQFF
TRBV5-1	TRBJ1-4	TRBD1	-	TGCGCCAGCAGCTTGGAGGGGGCACAGGTCGTGGAAAAACTGTTTTTT	CASSLEGAQVVEKLFF
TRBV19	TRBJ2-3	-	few	TGTGCCAGTAACCCTAGCGACCGCACAGATACGCAGTATTTT	CASNPSDRTDTQYF
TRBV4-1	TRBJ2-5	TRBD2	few	TGCGCCAGCAGCCAAGATCCTGGGTTAGCGGGAATTGTAGAGACCCAGTACTTC	CASSQDPGLAGIVETQYF
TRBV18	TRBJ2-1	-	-	TGTGCCAGCTCCCCGGGACTTCACAATGAGCAGTTCTTC	CASSPGLHNEQFF
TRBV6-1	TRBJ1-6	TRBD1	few	TGTGCCAGCAGTGAACGGGACAGGGGCTCGGCGAGTTATTCACCCCTCCACTTT	CASSERDRGSASYSPLHF
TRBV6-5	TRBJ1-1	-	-	TGTGCCAGCAGTTACAGGGACTCTCGGAGGACTGAAGCTTTCTTT	CASSYRDSRRTEAFF
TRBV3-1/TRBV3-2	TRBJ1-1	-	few	TGTGCCAGCAGCCAAGTGGCAGGCACTGAAGCTTTCTTT	CASSQVAGTEAFF
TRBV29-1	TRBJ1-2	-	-	TGCAGCGTTACGGACAGTGCCCTAAACTATGGCTACACCTTC	CSVTDSALNYGYTF
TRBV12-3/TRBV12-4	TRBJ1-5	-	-	TGTGCCAGCAGTAGGACAGCCCAAGGGCCCCAGCATTTT	CASSRTAQGPQHF
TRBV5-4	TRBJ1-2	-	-	TGTGCCAGCAGCTTGACCCCCACTCATGGCTACACCTTC	CASSLTPTHGYTF
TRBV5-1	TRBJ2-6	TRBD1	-	TGCGCCAGACTTGGGACAGGGGAGCTACCTGCCTTCTCTGGGGCCAACGTCCTGACTTTC	CARLGTGELPAFSGANVLTF
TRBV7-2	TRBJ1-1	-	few	TGTGCCAGCAGCCTTCGTGGGGGAGGGAGATCTGAAGCTTTCTTT	CASSLRGGGRSEAFF
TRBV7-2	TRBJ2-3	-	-	TGTGCCAGGGCGCAAAGGAGGGCAGATACGCAGTATTTT	CARAQRRADTQYF
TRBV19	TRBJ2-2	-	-	TGTGCCAGTAGCCATTCCCCTGGACAGAGAACCGGGGAGCTGTTTTTT	CASSHSPGQRTGELFF
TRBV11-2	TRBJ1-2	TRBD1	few	TGTGCCAGCAGCCCAGGACAGGACTATGGCTACACCTTC	CASSPGQDYGYTF
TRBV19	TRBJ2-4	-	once	TGTGCCAGTAGTATTCCTAGCAGGAGTTCCAAAAACATTCAGTACTTC	CASSIPSRSSKNIQYF
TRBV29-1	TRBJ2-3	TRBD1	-	TGCAGCGTTGAGGAATTTATTACAGGGGGCCCCGATACGCAGTATTTT	CSVEEFITGGPDTQYF
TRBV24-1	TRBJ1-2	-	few	TGTGCCACCAGTGATCAATCCTATGGCTACACCTTC	CATSDQSYGYTF
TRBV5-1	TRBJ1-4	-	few	TGCGCCAGCAGCTTGGGTACAACTAATGAAAAACTGTTTTTT	CASSLGTTNEKLFF
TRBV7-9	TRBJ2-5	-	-	TGTGCCAGCAGCTTAGCCTCGGGAGAGACCCAGTACTTC	CASSLASGETQYF
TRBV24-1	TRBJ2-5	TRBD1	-	TGTGCCACCAGTGAAACCAGGACAGGGGGCACAGAGACCCAGTACTTC	CATSETRTGGTETQYF
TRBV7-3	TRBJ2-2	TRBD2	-	TGTGCCAGCAGGACTAGCGCAAACGGGGAGCTGTTTTTT	CASRTSANGELFF
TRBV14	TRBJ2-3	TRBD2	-	TGTGCCAGCAGCCAAGCGGGGGAGGGAAATACGCAGTATTTT	CASSQAGEGNTQYF
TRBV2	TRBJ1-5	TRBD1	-	TGTGCCTCCAGGACAGGGGGCCTTTATAGTGGCAATCAGCCCCAGCATTTT	CASRTGGLYSGNQPQHF
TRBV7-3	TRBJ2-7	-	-	TGTGCCAGCAGCTTAAGCGCCTACGAGCAGTACTTC	CASSLSAYEQYF
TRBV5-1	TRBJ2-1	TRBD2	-	TGCGCCAGCAGCGTTCTAGCGGGAGGACTCCTCAGCGAGTACAATGAGCAGTTCTTC	CASSVLAGGLLSEYNEQFF